Listed below are T cell receptor beta chains from one sample, sequenced in a study of blood T cells in healthy people across ages. TCRdb recomputed calls from the 5' RACE reads with MiXCR, one row per CDR3 protein. The table shows roughly 1.5 million distinct CDR3 sequences, with 35% to 45% occurring only once. The sample taken for sequencing was blood. Receptors were obtained from a woman between 18 and 29 years old in good health. Each CDR3 is given with its conserved first and last residue. D genes are given only for firm matches. Only part of the rows carry a size: once, few, many, or a class if the clone is expanded.

d_gene: .
v_gene: TRBV20-1
abundance: few
j_gene: TRBJ2-1
CDR3aa: CSASKYNEQFF
CDR3nt: TGCAGTGCTAGCAAGTACAATGAGCAGTTCTTC

d_gene: .
v_gene: TRBV10-3
abundance: few
j_gene: TRBJ2-5
CDR3aa: CAISEIVGRAETQYF
CDR3nt: TGTGCCATCAGTGAGATTGTGGGCAGGGCCGAGACCCAGTACTTC

d_gene: TRBD2
v_gene: TRBV4-3
abundance: few
j_gene: TRBJ2-7
CDR3aa: CASSQGFETSGTSYNEQYF
CDR3nt: TGCGCCAGCAGCCAAGGTTTTGAAACTAGCGGGACATCCTACAATGAGCAGTACTTC

d_gene: .
v_gene: TRBV12-3/TRBV12-4
abundance: .
j_gene: TRBJ1-6
CDR3aa: CASSSTTGTRGSPLHF
CDR3nt: TGTGCCAGCAGTTCCACAACCGGGACTCGGGGTTCACCCCTCCACTTT

d_gene: .
v_gene: TRBV7-7
abundance: few
j_gene: TRBJ1-1
CDR3aa: CASSSAGANTEAFF
CDR3nt: TGTGCTAGCAGCTCGGCCGGAGCGAACACTGAAGCTTTCTTT

d_gene: .
v_gene: TRBV9
abundance: .
j_gene: TRBJ1-6
CDR3aa: CASSVAGLLTPLHF
CDR3nt: TGTGCCAGCAGCGTAGCCGGCCTACTGACACCCCTCCACTTT

d_gene: .
v_gene: TRBV12-3/TRBV12-4
abundance: many
j_gene: TRBJ2-7
CDR3aa: CASSFSGLEQYF
CDR3nt: TGTGCCAGCAGTTTCTCAGGGCTTGAGCAGTACTTC

d_gene: .
v_gene: TRBV5-1
abundance: .
j_gene: TRBJ2-7
CDR3aa: CASSLSQVGLTYEQYF
CDR3nt: TGCGCCAGCAGCTTGTCCCAAGTCGGGTTAACCTACGAGCAGTACTTC

d_gene: .
v_gene: TRBV7-2
abundance: many
j_gene: TRBJ2-1
CDR3aa: CASSPRWTYNEQFF
CDR3nt: TGTGCCAGCAGCCCTAGGTGGACCTACAATGAGCAGTTCTTC

d_gene: TRBD2
v_gene: TRBV9
abundance: .
j_gene: TRBJ2-3
CDR3aa: CASGSGGAASTQYF
CDR3nt: TGTGCCAGCGGTAGCGGGGGGGCCGCCAGTACGCAGTATTTT

d_gene: .
v_gene: TRBV6-6
abundance: .
j_gene: TRBJ1-2
CDR3aa: CASSQTGGGYGYTF
CDR3nt: TGTGCCAGCAGTCAGACGGGAGGAGGCTATGGCTACACCTTC

d_gene: .
v_gene: TRBV7-9
abundance: .
j_gene: TRBJ2-7
CDR3aa: CASTQTGRYEQYF
CDR3nt: TGTGCCAGCACGCAGACAGGCCGGTACGAGCAGTACTTC

d_gene: .
v_gene: TRBV12-3/TRBV12-4
abundance: once
j_gene: TRBJ2-3
CDR3aa: CASPPEPPDTQYF
CDR3nt: TGTGCCAGCCCACCTGAGCCCCCGGATACGCAGTATTTT

d_gene: .
v_gene: TRBV4-3
abundance: few
j_gene: TRBJ2-3
CDR3aa: CASSQAGTPAFTDTQYF
CDR3nt: TGCGCCAGCAGCCAAGCCGGGACACCGGCTTTCACAGATACGCAGTATTTT

d_gene: TRBD1
v_gene: TRBV24-1
abundance: .
j_gene: TRBJ1-5
CDR3aa: CATSEGQGGASAQHF
CDR3nt: TGTGCCACCAGTGAGGGTCAGGGGGGAGCTTCGGCCCAGCATTTT

d_gene: .
v_gene: TRBV7-2
abundance: .
j_gene: TRBJ2-5
CDR3aa: CASSFVGSSGETQYF
CDR3nt: TGTGCCAGCAGCTTTGTCGGGAGTTCGGGCGAGACCCAGTACTTC

d_gene: .
v_gene: TRBV20-1
abundance: .
j_gene: TRBJ2-5
CDR3aa: CSARAEGGYQETQYF
CDR3nt: TGCAGTGCTAGAGCGGAGGGGGGGTACCAAGAGACCCAGTACTTC

d_gene: .
v_gene: TRBV20-1
abundance: .
j_gene: TRBJ2-1
CDR3aa: CSARAPGASGRRGGHNEQFF
CDR3nt: TGCAGTGCTAGGGCCCCGGGGGCTAGTGGGAGACGAGGTGGACACAATGAGCAGTTCTTC

d_gene: .
v_gene: TRBV29-1
abundance: few
j_gene: TRBJ2-7
CDR3aa: CSLREAGEQYF
CDR3nt: TGCAGCCTACGCGAAGCGGGTGAGCAGTACTTC

d_gene: .
v_gene: TRBV4-1
abundance: .
j_gene: TRBJ1-1
CDR3aa: CASSQEWTENTEAFF
CDR3nt: TGCGCCAGCAGCCAAGAGTGGACAGAGAACACTGAAGCTTTCTTT

d_gene: TRBD2
v_gene: TRBV5-1
abundance: many
j_gene: TRBJ2-1
CDR3aa: CASSLVPGTSGSYNEQFF
CDR3nt: TGTGCCAGCAGTTTAGTCCCGGGGACTAGCGGATCCTACAATGAGCAGTTCTTC

d_gene: TRBD1
v_gene: TRBV27
abundance: .
j_gene: TRBJ2-7
CDR3aa: CASGPWTGSSYEQYF
CDR3nt: TGTGCCAGCGGTCCCTGGACAGGGAGCTCCTACGAGCAGTACTTC

d_gene: TRBD2
v_gene: TRBV29-1
abundance: .
j_gene: TRBJ2-1
CDR3aa: CSVESGTSELNEQFF
CDR3nt: TGCAGCGTTGAGTCGGGGACTAGCGAACTCAATGAGCAGTTCTTC

d_gene: .
v_gene: TRBV12-3/TRBV12-4
abundance: few
j_gene: TRBJ2-2
CDR3aa: CATTPNTGELFF
CDR3nt: TGTGCCACCACCCCAAACACCGGGGAGCTGTTTTTT

d_gene: .
v_gene: TRBV29-1
abundance: few
j_gene: TRBJ2-3
CDR3aa: CSVPEQDTDTQYF
CDR3nt: TGCAGCGTCCCCGAGCAGGACACAGATACGCAGTATTTT

d_gene: TRBD1
v_gene: TRBV6-5
abundance: .
j_gene: TRBJ2-1
CDR3aa: CASSYEGAGEQFF
CDR3nt: TGTGCCAGCAGTTACGAGGGGGCTGGGGAGCAGTTCTTC

d_gene: TRBD1
v_gene: TRBV12-3/TRBV12-4
abundance: few
j_gene: TRBJ2-7
CDR3aa: CASSDRGRGDEQYF
CDR3nt: TGTGCCAGCAGCGACAGGGGTCGGGGAGACGAGCAGTACTTC

d_gene: TRBD1
v_gene: TRBV27
abundance: .
j_gene: TRBJ2-1
CDR3aa: CASSFLGTVQETQFF
CDR3nt: TGTGCCAGCAGCTTCCTCGGGACAGTCCAAGAGACCCAGTTCTTC

d_gene: TRBD1
v_gene: TRBV6-5
abundance: few
j_gene: TRBJ1-5
CDR3aa: CASSRMKGAPPQHF
CDR3nt: TGTGCCAGCAGTCGGATGAAGGGGGCGCCGCCCCAGCATTTT

d_gene: TRBD2
v_gene: TRBV7-2
abundance: .
j_gene: TRBJ2-1
CDR3aa: CASSQTAGAVSYNEQFF
CDR3nt: TGTGCCAGCAGCCAAACAGCGGGGGCGGTCTCCTACAATGAGCAGTTCTTC

d_gene: .
v_gene: TRBV6-5
abundance: .
j_gene: TRBJ2-7
CDR3aa: CASSAIGESYEQYF
CDR3nt: TGTGCCAGCAGTGCTATTGGGGAATCCTACGAGCAGTACTTC

d_gene: TRBD1
v_gene: TRBV29-1
abundance: .
j_gene: TRBJ2-7
CDR3aa: CSTRDSSPYEQYF
CDR3nt: TGCAGCACCCGGGACAGCAGCCCCTACGAGCAGTACTTC

d_gene: .
v_gene: TRBV2
abundance: .
j_gene: TRBJ1-5
CDR3aa: CASSEEVVGDNQPQHF
CDR3nt: TGTGCCAGCAGTGAAGAGGTGGTAGGGGACAATCAGCCCCAGCATTTT

d_gene: TRBD1
v_gene: TRBV30
abundance: few
j_gene: TRBJ2-5
CDR3aa: CAWNQDRVFETQYF
CDR3nt: TGTGCCTGGAACCAGGACAGGGTTTTTGAGACCCAGTACTTC

d_gene: TRBD2
v_gene: TRBV7-3
abundance: .
j_gene: TRBJ2-1
CDR3aa: CASSLSRAGGANNEQFF
CDR3nt: TGTGCCAGCAGCTTATCCCGAGCGGGAGGGGCCAACAATGAGCAGTTCTTC